The next 14 T cell receptor beta chains were all read from a single sample in a study of response to subunit inactivated influenza vaccine. TCRdb re-called the RT-PCR reads through MiXCR, storing one row per CDR3 protein. The sample lists 250,000 to 350,000 distinct CDR3 sequences; about 20% were seen once. Sequenced material: PBMCs from blood, taken about 19 months after vaccination. Every receptor here comes from a man between 50 and 69 years old who received an inactivated influenza vaccine.

This clonotype was counted once. Mismatch with germline at one junction end may stem from a read error. The V call is TRBV5-1, the J call TRBJ1-3; weak D call: TRBD1 (5 bases). The CDR3 consists of 15 residues. Germline V gene sequence: CDR1 SGHRS, CDR2 YFSETQ. CDR3 in amino acids: CASSSQGSSGNAIYF. The DNA of the CDR3 is TGCGCCAGCAGCTCGCAGGGCAGCTCTGGAAACGCCATATATTTT.

The chain combines TRBV10-3 with TRBJ2-1; D gene ambiguous. V gave up 2 bases and J gave up 9 bases, with 8 bases separating them. Germline lookup yields CDR1 ENHRY and CDR2 SYGVKD. CDR3 length equals 12 residues. The CDR3 DNA is TGTGCCATCAGTGAGCCACTGGGTGAGCAGTTCTTC. The encoded protein is CAISEPLGEQFF.

The sample holds many counts of this clonotype. The chain joins TRBV5-1 to TRBJ2-3; the D is unclear. Germline V gives CDR1 SGHRS, CDR2 YFSETQ. Between the trimmed V and J ends, which lost 1 base and 1 base, there was a span of 4 bases. The CDR3 is made up of 13 amino acids. The CDR3 nucleotides read TGCGCCAGCAGCTTGCGGGGCACAGATACGCAGTATTTT. This gives the protein CASSLRGTDTQYF.

This clonotype occurred many times. A read error may account for a junction end that differs from germline. The CDR3 DNA reads as TGTGCCAGCAGCCCGGGGGCGGACTATGACCTACCTGGAGACACCATATATTTT. Amino acids: CASSPGADYDLPGDTIYF. V and J are TRBV4-2 and TRBJ1-3, with TRBD1 as a possible D gene (6 bases). The CDR3 is 18 amino acids. Germline V gene sequence: CDR1 LGHNA, CDR2 YNFKEQ.

In this sample, this clonotype turned up many times. V is TRBV20-1 and J is TRBJ1-2; TRBD1 matches 8 bases. This CDR3 spans 13 amino acids. Germline trimming cut 5 bases from V and 5 bases from J; bases unmatched to any gene: 7. The germline V gene has CDR1 DFQATT and CDR2 SNEGSKA (reference sequence). The CDR3 is CSAPRTGGYGYTF. CDR3 DNA sequence: TGCAGTGCTCCCAGAACAGGGGGATATGGCTACACCTTC.

The chain joins TRBV20-1 to TRBJ2-1; 11 bases are a match to TRBD2. Germline CDR1 and CDR2: DFQATT and SNEGSKA (reference sequence). The V segment lost 4 bases and the J segment 5 bases; nucleotides outside the gene matches: 4. This CDR3 has 14 amino acids. CDR3 in DNA: TGCAGTGCTAAGTTAGCGGGAGGGGACAATGAGCAGTTCTTC. Its protein is CSAKLAGGDNEQFF.

The chain has TRBV3-1 and TRBJ1-3, with D possibly TRBD1 on 6 matching bases. Germline V gives CDR1 LGHDT, CDR2 YNNKEL (reference sequence). The CDR3 contains 16 residues. V lost 3 bases and J 4 bases, leaving 16 bases between the germline ends. CDR3 sequence (DNA): TGTGCCAGCAGCCAGAGACTACAGGGAGACGGAAACACCATATATTTT. It is translated as CASSQRLQGDGNTIYF. The whole variable domain, filled in from reference TRBV3-1 and TRBJ1-3, reads DTAVSQTPKYLVTQMGNDKSIKCEQNLGHDTMYWYKQDSKKFLKIMFSYNNKELIINETVPNRFSPKSPDKAHLNLHINSLELGDSAVYFCASSQRLQGDGNTIYFGEGSWLTVV.

At least ten counts were recorded for this clonotype. This sequence joins TRBV24-1 and TRBJ1-2, with TRBD1 as a possible D gene (6 bases). V was shortened by 2 bases and J by 4 bases, with 16 bases between the two germline ends. CDR1 and CDR2 from the germline V gene are KGHDR and SFDVKD. The CDR3 covers 16 residues. The CDR3 reads CATSDSAAGTTYGYTF. For the CDR3, the DNA is TGTGCCACCAGTGATTCTGCGGCCGGGACAACCTATGGCTACACCTTC.

The chain is built from TRBV5-1 and TRBJ1-1, with D maybe TRBD1 (5 bases). Germline loops: CDR1 SGHRS, CDR2 YFSETQ. Deletions cut 4 bases from V and 1 base from J, with 14 bases between. The CDR3 totals 15 residues. The CDR3 DNA sequence: TGCGCCAGCAGCATGATGGGGACGGAGAACACTGAAGCTTTCTTT. Amino acids: CASSMMGTENTEAFF.

The chain is built from TRBV5-1 and TRBJ1-6; D gene ambiguous. Germline-derived CDR1 and CDR2 are SGHRS and YFSETQ. V shed 4 bases and J shed 3 bases, with 8 bases lying between them. The CDR3 is 14 amino acids. CDR3 protein: CASSKRSYNSPLHF. In DNA, the CDR3 is TGCGCCAGCAGCAAACGGAGCTATAATTCACCCCTCCACTTT. The whole variable domain, remainder taken from reference TRBV5-1 and TRBJ1-6, is KAGVTQTPRYLIKTRGQQVTLSCSPISGHRSVSWYQQTPGQGLQFLFEYFSETQRNKGNFPGRFSGRQFSNSRSEMNVSTLELGDSALYLCASSKRSYNSPLHFGNGTRLTVT.

This clonotype was observed once. V gene TRBV9 combines with J gene TRBJ2-1; D gene unclear. Trimming shortened V by 4 bases and J by 0 bases, and 11 bases separated the two germline ends. CDR3 size: 15 residues. In germline, CDR1 is SGDLS, CDR2 YYNGEE. CDR3 residues: CASSPDWSSYNEQFF. The CDR3 DNA reads TGTGCCAGCAGCCCAGACTGGAGCTCCTACAATGAGCAGTTCTTC.

This clonotype was seen at least ten times. CDR3 in amino acids: CSARDRRRTYGYTF. CDR3 coding DNA: TGCAGTGCTAGAGATCGGCGCAGGACCTATGGCTACACCTTC. V is TRBV20-1 and J is TRBJ1-2; no reliable D call. CDR1 and CDR2 (germline): DFQATT, SNEGSKA (reference sequence). The CDR3 runs to 14 residues. The germline V and J ends were trimmed by 0 bases and 4 bases, with 12 bases remaining between them.

This clonotype was seen a few times. This chain connects TRBV2 to TRBJ2-1, with D possibly being TRBD2 (7 bases). Germline V gives CDR1 SNHLY, CDR2 FYNNEI. V shed 5 bases and J shed 5 bases, with 22 bases lying between them. The CDR3 sequence is 17 residues long. The CDR3 DNA is TGTGCCAGCAGTCCCCGGGGGAGGGGGGCGAGGGACAATGAGCAGTTCTTC. It is translated as CASSPRGRGARDNEQFF.

This clonotype was seen repeatedly, ten times or more. V and J are TRBV12-3 or TRBV12-4 and TRBJ1-1, with D possibly TRBD1 on 5 matching bases. V was clipped by 8 bases and J by 1 base, with 14 bases between them. The CDR3 length is 14 residues. The chain's CDR3 is CASLHGTGNTEAFF. DNA for the CDR3: TGTGCCAGCCTACACGGGACGGGGAACACTGAAGCTTTCTTT.